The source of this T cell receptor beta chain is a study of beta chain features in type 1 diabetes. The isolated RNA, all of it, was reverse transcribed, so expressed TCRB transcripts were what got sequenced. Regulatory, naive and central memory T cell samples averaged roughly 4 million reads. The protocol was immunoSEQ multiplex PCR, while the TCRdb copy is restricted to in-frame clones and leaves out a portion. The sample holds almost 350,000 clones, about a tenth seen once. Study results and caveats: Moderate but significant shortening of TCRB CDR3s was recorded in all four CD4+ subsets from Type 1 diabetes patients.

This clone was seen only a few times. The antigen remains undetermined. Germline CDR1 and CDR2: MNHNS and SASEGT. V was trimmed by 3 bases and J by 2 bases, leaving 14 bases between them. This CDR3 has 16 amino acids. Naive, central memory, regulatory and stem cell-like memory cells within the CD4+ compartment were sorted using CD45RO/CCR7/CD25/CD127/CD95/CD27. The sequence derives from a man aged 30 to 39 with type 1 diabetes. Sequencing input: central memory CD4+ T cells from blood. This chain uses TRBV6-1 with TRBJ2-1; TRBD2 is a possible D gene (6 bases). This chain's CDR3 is CASSEGLARPYNEQFF. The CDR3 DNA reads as TGTGCCAGCAGTGAGGGTCTAGCGAGGCCCTACAATGAGCAGTTCTTC.